These 22 T cell receptor beta chains were all obtained from the same sample, sequenced in a study of blood T cells in healthy people across ages. Primers used in a second PCR of roughly 7 to 12 cycles were a sample-barcoded 5' primer and a J-beta primer mix. TCRdb redid the calling of the 5' RACE reads with MiXCR, one entry per CDR3 protein. This sample has about 1.7 million distinct CDR3 sequences, with about 28% found just once. The sequenced material came from blood. The receptors stem from a woman aged 25 to 39 in good health.

This clonotype was counted only a few times. V usage is TRBV9 and J usage is TRBJ2-7, with no clear D. V was cut by 2 bases and J by 1 base, with 10 bases left in between. The germline CDR1 and CDR2 sequences are SGDLS and YYNGEE. This CDR3 comprises 14 residues. DNA of the CDR3: TGTGCCAGCAGCGTTGGTCAGTATTCCTACGAGCAGTACTTC. Protein product: CASSVGQYSYEQYF.

The CDR3 region has the DNA TGTGCCAGCAGCCAAGGTGGACTAGTGAGTACAGATACGCAGTATTTT. Translation gives CASSQGGLVSTDTQYF. V gene TRBV3-1 combines with J gene TRBJ2-3, with 7 bases fitting TRBD2. V gave up 1 base and J gave up 3 bases; unmatched junction bases: 7. The germline V gene has CDR1 LGHDT and CDR2 YNNKEL (reference sequence). The CDR3 contains 16 residues.

This chain uses TRBV19 with TRBJ1-2; no clear D. The CDR3 is 14 residues long. Germline values: CDR1 LNHDA, CDR2 SQIVND (reference sequence). Trimming took off 6 bases at V and 4 bases at J, with 15 bases between the two ends. CDR3 residues: CASSWAGSFYGYTF. The CDR3 region has the DNA TGTGCCAGTAGCTGGGCAGGATCTTTCTATGGCTACACCTTC.

The chain uses TRBV2 and TRBJ2-7; 10 bases align to TRBD2. The CDR3 spans 15 residues. Trimming removed 8 bases from V and 5 bases from J; junction bases left unmatched: 12. CDR1 SNHLY and CDR2 FYNNEI come from the germline V gene. The CDR3 protein is CASGGGLAGVHEQYF. The DNA for the CDR3 is TGTGCCAGCGGGGGAGGGCTAGCGGGAGTCCACGAGCAGTACTTC.

The V call is TRBV2, the J call TRBJ2-1; 11 bases match TRBD2. Looked up from germline, CDR1 is SNHLY and CDR2 is FYNNEI. CDR3 length equals 16 residues. Trimming at V came to 7 bases and at J to 3 bases, leaving 8 bases not matched to a gene. This CDR3 is CASKTSGATGYNEQFF. The CDR3 DNA sequence: TGTGCCAGCAAGACTAGCGGGGCTACGGGCTACAATGAGCAGTTCTTC. The full variable domain, with the rest looked up from reference TRBV2 and TRBJ2-1, is EPEVTQTPSHQVTQMGQEVILRCVPISNHLYFYWYRQILGQKVEFLVSFYNNEISEKSEIFDDQFSVERPDGSNFTLKIRSTKLEDSAMYFCASKTSGATGYNEQFFGPGTRLTVL.

This sequence joins TRBV14 and TRBJ2-7; either TRBD1 or TRBD2 may supply D (6 bases each). Deletions cut 2 bases from V and 0 bases from J, with 11 bases between. CDR1 is SGHDN, CDR2 FVKESK, per germline. This CDR3 is built from 15 residues. In DNA, the CDR3 is TGTGCCAGCAGCCAAAACCGGGGGCCCTCCTACGAGCAGTACTTC. This translates into CASSQNRGPSYEQYF.

A few counts support this clonotype. The V gene is TRBV19, the J gene TRBJ2-7, with 8 bases lining up with TRBD2. Germline lookup yields CDR1 LNHDA and CDR2 SQIVND (reference sequence). J lost 2 bases, V lost 11 bases, and 8 bases had no gene match. The CDR3 runs 13 residues. CDR3: CASSGHPTYEQYF. The CDR3 DNA sequence: TGTGCCTCTAGCGGGCATCCTACCTACGAGCAGTACTTC.

The sample holds many counts of this clonotype. The chain joins TRBV20-1 to TRBJ2-3; the D gene is possibly TRBD1 (5 bases). Trimming shortened V by 0 bases and J by 0 bases, and 16 bases separated the two germline ends. The CDR3 length is 17 residues. Looked up from germline, CDR1 is DFQATT and CDR2 is SNEGSKA (reference sequence). CDR3 region: CSARDESWTSSTDTQYF. CDR3 nucleotides: TGCAGTGCTAGAGATGAATCGTGGACATCTAGCACAGATACGCAGTATTTT.

Details on this clonotype: Given a much more abundant clone one base away, this may be a read error. This chain joins TRBV18 and TRBJ2-7, with D hard to call. This CDR3 contains 13 residues. CDR1 and CDR2 from the germline V gene are KGHSH and LQKENI. CDR3 in amino acids: CASSPQETYEHYF. The DNA for the CDR3 is TGTGCCAGCTCACCTCAAGAAACCTACGAGCACTACTTC. Full variable domain (remainder filled in from reference TRBV18 and TRBJ2-7): NAGVMQNPRHLVRRRGQEARLRCSPMKGHSHVYWYRQLPEEGLKFMVYLQKENIIDESGMPKERFSAEFPKEGPSILRIQQVVRGDSAAYFCASSPQETYEHYFGPGTRLTVT.

V and J are TRBV12-5 and TRBJ1-5; unclear D gene. CDR1 is LGHNT, CDR2 FRNRAP, per germline. The CDR3 consists of 14 residues. V shed 3 bases and J shed 3 bases, with 9 bases lying between them. The DNA of the CDR3 is TGTGCTAGTGGTTTCCTGGAGGACAATCAGCCCCAGCATTTT. Encoded protein: CASGFLEDNQPQHF.

The chain is built from TRBV25-1 and TRBJ2-5, with TRBD2 matching 7 bases. The DNA matches TRBJ2-7 better at its end, which makes the J call doubtful. Germline CDR1 is MGHDK and CDR2 is SYGVNS. This CDR3 is built from 12 residues. The CDR3 spells CASSEGTNEQYF. CDR3 sequence (DNA): TGTGCCAGCAGTGAAGGGACTAACGAGCAGTACTTC.

This clonotype came up once. The J gene is TRBJ1-5, the V gene TRBV25-1; D is undetermined. Germline V gives CDR1 MGHDK, CDR2 SYGVNS. Trimming left V 3 bases short and J 2 bases short, with 11 bases between. This CDR3 contains 15 residues. The CDR3 here is CASSDGSYGNQPQHF. For the CDR3, the DNA is TGTGCCAGCAGTGATGGGAGCTACGGCAATCAGCCCCAGCATTTT.

To note about this clonotype: A much larger clone lies a single base off, so this may be a read error. This chain joins TRBV20-1 and TRBJ2-3; 8 bases fit TRBD2. The CDR3 loop spans 17 amino acids. Trimming took 0 bases from V and 5 from J; bases not matched to a gene: 13. Germline CDR1 is DFQATT and CDR2 is SNEGSKA (reference sequence). In DNA form, the CDR3 reads TGCAGTGCTAGAGACGCTGGACGAGCGGGAGTCCTAGATACGCAGTATTTT. Translation: CSARDAGRAGVLDTQYF.

This clonotype came up a few times. This chain's CDR3 is CASSHGGTGISEQYF. CDR3 in DNA: TGTGCCAGCAGTCACGGGGGGACTGGGATCTCCGAGCAGTACTTC. This rearrangement joins TRBV6-2 or TRBV6-3 to TRBJ2-7, with 7 bases matching TRBD2. The CDR3 is made up of 15 amino acids. CDR1 and CDR2 (germline): MNHEY, SVGEGT. Losses at the gene ends were 5 bases for V and 6 bases for J; bases not matched to a gene: 13.

This clonotype was picked up a small number of times. The V call is TRBV6-6, the J call TRBJ2-7; 9 bases map to TRBD1. The CDR3 has 16 amino acids. Germline V CDR1 and CDR2: MNHNY, SVGAGI (reference sequence). V trimming: 5 bases; J trimming: 1 base; junction bases outside the gene matches: 9. The chain's CDR3 is CASSALRTGASYEQYF. CDR3 nucleotides: TGTGCCAGCAGTGCCCTGCGGACAGGGGCTTCCTACGAGCAGTACTTC.

The chain is built from TRBV9 and TRBJ1-2; D unresolved. V was pared by 2 bases and J by 4 bases, with 6 bases between. This CDR3 region has 12 residues. CDR1 and CDR2 (germline): SGDLS, YYNGEE. CDR3 amino acids: CASSVAGYGYTF. The CDR3 DNA reads as TGTGCCAGCAGCGTGGCCGGCTATGGCTACACCTTC.

The chain carries TRBV10-3 and TRBJ2-5; TRBD1 is a possible D gene (5 bases). V lost 6 bases, J lost 5 bases, and 13 bases lay in between. The CDR3 runs to 13 residues. Per germline, CDR1 ENHRY and CDR2 SYGVKD. The CDR3 sequence: CAIRGARQETQYF. Written as DNA, the CDR3 is TGTGCCATCAGAGGCGCCCGACAGGAGACCCAGTACTTC.

On this clonotype: A read error may account for a junction end that differs from germline. The chain recombines TRBV7-9 with TRBJ1-4; the D is unclear. Looked up from germline, CDR1 is SEHNR and CDR2 is FQNEAQ (reference sequence). CDR3 length equals 14 residues. The CDR3 region is CARSFVDSNEKLFF. DNA of the CDR3: TGTGCCCGCAGCTTTGTAGATTCTAATGAAAAACTGTTTTTT.

In this sample, this clonotype turned up a few times. The chain has TRBV20-1 and TRBJ2-5; 11 nucleotides match TRBD2. Germline V gene lookup returns CDR1 DFQATT and CDR2 SNEGSKA (reference sequence). CDR3 length: 14 residues. V lost 3 bases and J lost 5; bases outside the gene matches: 5. CDR3 in DNA: TGCAGTGCTAGGGATAGCGGGGGGGACGAGACCCAGTACTTC. This sequence encodes CSARDSGGDETQYF.

V usage is TRBV7-9 and J usage is TRBJ2-5, with D perhaps matching TRBD1 (5 bases). Trimming pared 4 bases from V and 4 bases from J, leaving 16 bases between. This CDR3 contains 15 residues. CDR1 and CDR2 from the germline V gene are SEHNR and FQNEAQ (reference sequence). The CDR3 region is CASSSYRSQGETQYF. The CDR3 DNA sequence: TGTGCCAGCAGCTCTTACAGGTCCCAGGGAGAGACCCAGTACTTC.

This clonotype was detected only a few times. The chain is built from TRBV5-1 and TRBJ2-1; D gene ambiguous. Trimming took off 0 bases at V and 6 bases at J, with 13 bases between the two ends. This CDR3 has 15 amino acids. Germline-derived CDR1 and CDR2 are SGHRS and YFSETQ. For the CDR3, the DNA is TGCGCCAGCAGCTTGGGTCCGAGCGCCTTCAATGAGCAGTTCTTC. It specifies CASSLGPSAFNEQFF. Drawing the rest from reference TRBV5-1 and TRBJ2-1, the complete variable domain is KAGVTQTPRYLIKTRGQQVTLSCSPISGHRSVSWYQQTPGQGLQFLFEYFSETQRNKGNFPGRFSGRQFSNSRSEMNVSTLELGDSALYLCASSLGPSAFNEQFFGPGTRLTVL.

This clonotype was seen just once. This could be a read error, since a much larger clone is one nucleotide away. The chain links TRBV5-1 to TRBJ2-4; a weak D match, TRBD1 (5 bases). The J call could be wrong; TRBJ2-7 is a better fit for the DNA end. CDR1 and CDR2 from the germline V gene are SGHRS and YFSETQ. The CDR3 runs 13 residues. CDR3 sequence reads: CASSLWTPYEQYF. CDR3 DNA sequence: TGCGCCAGCAGCTTGTGGACACCCTACGAGCAGTACTTC.